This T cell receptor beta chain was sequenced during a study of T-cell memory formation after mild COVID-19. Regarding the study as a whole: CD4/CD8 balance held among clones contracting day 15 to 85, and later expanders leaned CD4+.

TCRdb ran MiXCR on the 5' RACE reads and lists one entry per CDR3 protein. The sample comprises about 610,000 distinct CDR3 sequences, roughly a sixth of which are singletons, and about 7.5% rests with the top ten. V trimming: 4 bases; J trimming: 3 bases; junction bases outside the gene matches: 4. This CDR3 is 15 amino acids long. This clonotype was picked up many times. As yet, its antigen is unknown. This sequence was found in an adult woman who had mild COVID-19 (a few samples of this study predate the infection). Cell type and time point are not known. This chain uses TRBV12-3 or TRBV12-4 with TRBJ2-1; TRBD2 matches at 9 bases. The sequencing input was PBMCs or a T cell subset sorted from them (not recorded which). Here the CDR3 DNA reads TGTGCCAGCAGTTGGCTAGCGGGACTCTACAATGAGCAGTTCTTC. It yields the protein CASSWLAGLYNEQFF.